This T cell receptor (beta chain) derives from a study of stem cell transplantation in POMP-related autoinflammatory disease. This CDR3 region has 14 residues. The V end lost 2 bases, the J end lost 6 bases, and 14 bases lay between the germline ends. Germline V lookup: CDR1 MGHDK, CDR2 SYGVNS. Sequencing was performed with immunoSEQ multiplex PCR; in TCRdb, only in-frame clones are kept and a portion is missing. The sample yields about 68,000 clones, approximately 91% seen once. This TCR derives from a human patient with POMP-related autoinflammation and immune dysregulation (PRAID). Some T cells could come from the graft donor. The specimen was CD4+ T cells from PBMCs, collected after stem cell transplantation. J is TRBJ2-7 and V is TRBV25-1; possible D gene TRBD2, 5 bases. In DNA form, the CDR3 reads TGTGCCAGCAGTGAAGTGGTGGGAGTAAGCGAGCAGTACTTC. Amino acid sequence: CASSEVVGVSEQYF.